The clone carrying this TCR beta chain has only a few counts. Its antigen is as yet unknown. The data were taken from a study of T-cell memory formation after mild COVID-19. Overall study results and limits: Clones that shrank (day 15 to 85) were balanced CD4/CD8, whereas later expanders leaned CD4+.

Barcoded TCR alpha and TCR beta cDNA libraries with UMIs came from 5'RACE using constant-segment primers. TCRdb independently ran MiXCR on the 5' RACE reads; one entry per CDR3 protein. The data show hundreds of thousands of distinct CDR3 sequences, with roughly 22% seen just once and around an eighth held by the top ten. The CDR3 has 13 amino acids. The V gene lost 5 bases and the J gene lost 4 bases, with 9 bases spanning the gap. CDR1 and CDR2 (germline): SGHTA, FQGTGA. This sequence originates from an adult woman who had mild COVID-19 (a few samples of this study predate the infection). Cell type and time point are not known. This chain uses TRBV7-3 with TRBJ2-1, with D maybe TRBD2 (5 bases). Specimen: PBMCs or a T cell subset sorted from them (not recorded which). The CDR3 coding sequence is TGTGCCAGCAGCCAGGACTTTTACAATGAGCAGTTCTTC. Translating gives CASSQDFYNEQFF.